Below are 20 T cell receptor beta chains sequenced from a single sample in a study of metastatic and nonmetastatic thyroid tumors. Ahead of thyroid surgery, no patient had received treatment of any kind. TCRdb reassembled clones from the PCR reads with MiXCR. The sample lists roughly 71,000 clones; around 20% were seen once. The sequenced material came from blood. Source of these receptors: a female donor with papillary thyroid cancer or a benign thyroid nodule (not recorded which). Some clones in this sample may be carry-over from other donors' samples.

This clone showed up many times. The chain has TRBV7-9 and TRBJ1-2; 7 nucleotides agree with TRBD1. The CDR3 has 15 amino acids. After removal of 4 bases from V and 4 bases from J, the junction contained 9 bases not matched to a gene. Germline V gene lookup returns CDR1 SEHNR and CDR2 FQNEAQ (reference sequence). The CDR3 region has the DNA TGTGCCAGCAGCTCGGGGGGGGACAGTTCCTATGGCTACACCTTC. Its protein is CASSSGGDSSYGYTF. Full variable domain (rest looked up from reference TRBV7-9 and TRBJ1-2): DTGVSQNPRHKITKRGQNVTFRCDPISEHNRLYWYRQTLGQGPEFLTYFQNEAQLEKSRLLSDRFSAERPKGSFSTLEIQRTEQGDSAMYLCASSSGGDSSYGYTFGSGTRLTVV.

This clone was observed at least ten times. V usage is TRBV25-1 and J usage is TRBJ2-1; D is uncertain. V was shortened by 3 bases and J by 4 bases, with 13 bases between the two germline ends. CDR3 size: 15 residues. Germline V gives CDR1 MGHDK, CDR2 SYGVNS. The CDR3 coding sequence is TGTGCCAGCAGTGATGGTACGGAGTTTTACAATGAGCAGTTCTTC. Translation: CASSDGTEFYNEQFF. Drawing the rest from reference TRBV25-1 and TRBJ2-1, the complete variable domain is EADIYQTPRYLVIGTGKKITLECSQTMGHDKMYWYQQDPGMELHLIHYSYGVNSTEKGDLSSESTVSRIRTEHFPLTLESARPSHTSQYLCASSDGTEFYNEQFFGPGTRLTVL.

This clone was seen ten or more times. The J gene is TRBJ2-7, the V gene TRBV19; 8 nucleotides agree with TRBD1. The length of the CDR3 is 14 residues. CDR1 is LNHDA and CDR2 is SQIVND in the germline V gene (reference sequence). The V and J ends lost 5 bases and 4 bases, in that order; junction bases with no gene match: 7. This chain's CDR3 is CASSFRDRRYEQYF. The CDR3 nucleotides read TGTGCCAGTAGTTTCCGGGACAGGCGATACGAGCAGTACTTC.

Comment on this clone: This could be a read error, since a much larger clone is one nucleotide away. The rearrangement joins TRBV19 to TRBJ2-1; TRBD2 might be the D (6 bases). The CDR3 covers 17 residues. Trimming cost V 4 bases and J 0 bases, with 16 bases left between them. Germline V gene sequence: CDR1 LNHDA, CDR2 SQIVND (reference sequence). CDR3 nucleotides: TGTGCCAGTAGTAAACCCACCCGCGGGAACTCCTACAATGAGCAGTTCTTC. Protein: CASSKPTRGNSYNEQFF.

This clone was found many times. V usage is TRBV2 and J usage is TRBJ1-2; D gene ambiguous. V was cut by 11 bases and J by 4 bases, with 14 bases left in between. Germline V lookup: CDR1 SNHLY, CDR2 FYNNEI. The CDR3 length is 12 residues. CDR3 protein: CAAEGPSYGYTF. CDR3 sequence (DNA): TGTGCCGCCGAAGGACCTTCCTATGGCTACACCTTC.

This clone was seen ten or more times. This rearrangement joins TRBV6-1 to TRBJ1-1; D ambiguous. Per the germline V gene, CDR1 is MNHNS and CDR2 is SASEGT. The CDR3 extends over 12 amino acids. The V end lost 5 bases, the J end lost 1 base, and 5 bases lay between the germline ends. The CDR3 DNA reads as TGTGCCAGCAGTCGCCGGAACACTGAAGCTTTCTTT. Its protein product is CASSRRNTEAFF.

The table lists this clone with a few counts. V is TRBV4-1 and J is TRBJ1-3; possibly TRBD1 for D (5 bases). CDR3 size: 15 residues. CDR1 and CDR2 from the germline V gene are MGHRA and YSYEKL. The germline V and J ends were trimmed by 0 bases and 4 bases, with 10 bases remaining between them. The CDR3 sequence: CASSQEDRIGNTIYF. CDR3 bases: TGCGCCAGCAGCCAAGAAGACAGAATAGGAAACACCATATATTTT.

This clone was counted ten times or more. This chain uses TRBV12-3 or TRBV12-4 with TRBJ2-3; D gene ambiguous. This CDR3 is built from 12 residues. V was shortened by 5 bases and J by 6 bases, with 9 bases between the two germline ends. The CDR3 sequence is CASSIPGDTQYF. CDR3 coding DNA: TGTGCCAGCAGTATTCCTGGGGATACGCAGTATTTT.

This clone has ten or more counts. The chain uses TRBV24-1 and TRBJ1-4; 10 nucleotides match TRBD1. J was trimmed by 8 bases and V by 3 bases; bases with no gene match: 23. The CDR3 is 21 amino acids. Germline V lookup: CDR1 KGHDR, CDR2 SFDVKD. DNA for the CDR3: TGTGCCACCAGTGATCCCTCCGGACAGGGGGTTCGTGACTATTTTTTGGAAAAACTGTTTTTT. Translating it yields CATSDPSGQGVRDYFLEKLFF.

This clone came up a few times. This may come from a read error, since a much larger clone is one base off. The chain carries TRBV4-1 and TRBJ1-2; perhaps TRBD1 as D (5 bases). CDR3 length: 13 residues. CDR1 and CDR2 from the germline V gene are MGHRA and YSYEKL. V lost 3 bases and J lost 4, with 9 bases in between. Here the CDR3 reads CASSQGQPYGYTF. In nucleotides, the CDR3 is TGCGCCAGCAGCCAGGGGCAGCCCTATGGCTACACCTTC.

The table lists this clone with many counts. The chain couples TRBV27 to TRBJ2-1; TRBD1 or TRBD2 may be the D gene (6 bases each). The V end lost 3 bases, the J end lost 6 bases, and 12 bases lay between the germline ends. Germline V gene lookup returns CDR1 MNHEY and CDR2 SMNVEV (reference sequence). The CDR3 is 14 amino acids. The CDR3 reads CASSLWGATNEQFF. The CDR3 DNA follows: TGTGCCAGCAGTTTGTGGGGGGCCACCAATGAGCAGTTCTTC.

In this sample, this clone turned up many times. CDR3 amino acids: CASTAQGHYGYTF. CDR3 bases: TGTGCCAGCACGGCACAGGGTCACTATGGCTACACCTTC. The rearrangement joins TRBV28 to TRBJ1-2; maybe TRBD1 (6 bases). This CDR3 contains 13 residues. Looked up from germline, CDR1 is MDHEN and CDR2 is SYDVKM. The V and J ends lost 7 bases and 3 bases respectively, with 12 bases between them.

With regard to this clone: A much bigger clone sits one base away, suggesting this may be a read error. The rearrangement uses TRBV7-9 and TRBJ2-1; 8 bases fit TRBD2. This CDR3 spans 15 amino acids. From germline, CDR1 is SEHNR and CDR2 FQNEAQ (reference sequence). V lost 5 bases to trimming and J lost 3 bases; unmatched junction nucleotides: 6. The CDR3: CASSLSGSIYNEQFF. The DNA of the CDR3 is TGTGCCAGCAGCCTGAGCGGGAGTATCTACAATGAGCAGTTCTTC.

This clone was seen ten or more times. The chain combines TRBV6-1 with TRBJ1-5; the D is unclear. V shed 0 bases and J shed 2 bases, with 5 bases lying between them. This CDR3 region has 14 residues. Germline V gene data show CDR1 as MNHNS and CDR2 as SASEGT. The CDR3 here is CASSEAPGNQPQHF. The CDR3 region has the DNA TGTGCCAGCAGTGAAGCCCCCGGCAATCAGCCCCAGCATTTT.

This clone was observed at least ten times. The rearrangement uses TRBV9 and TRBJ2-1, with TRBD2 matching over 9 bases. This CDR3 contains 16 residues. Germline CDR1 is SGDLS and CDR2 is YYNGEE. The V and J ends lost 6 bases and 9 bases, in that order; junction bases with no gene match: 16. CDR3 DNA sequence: TGTGCCAGCAATCGAGCGGGGGCTAGCGGGAATCCTGAGCAGTTCTTC. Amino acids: CASNRAGASGNPEQFF.

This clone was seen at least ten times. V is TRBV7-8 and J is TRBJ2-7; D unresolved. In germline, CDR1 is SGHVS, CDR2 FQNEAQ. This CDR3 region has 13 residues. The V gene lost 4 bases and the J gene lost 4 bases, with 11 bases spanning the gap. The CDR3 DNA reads TGTGCCAGCAGCTCAACTGACCGATACGAGCAGTACTTC. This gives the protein CASSSTDRYEQYF.

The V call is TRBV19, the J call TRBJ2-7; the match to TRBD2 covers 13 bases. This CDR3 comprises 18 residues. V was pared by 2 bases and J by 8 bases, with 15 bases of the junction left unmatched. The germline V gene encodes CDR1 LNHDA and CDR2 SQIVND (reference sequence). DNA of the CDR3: TGTGCCAGTAGTATAAGGACTAGCGGGAGCCTCAGGGCCCACAAGCAGTACTTC. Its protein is CASSIRTSGSLRAHKQYF.

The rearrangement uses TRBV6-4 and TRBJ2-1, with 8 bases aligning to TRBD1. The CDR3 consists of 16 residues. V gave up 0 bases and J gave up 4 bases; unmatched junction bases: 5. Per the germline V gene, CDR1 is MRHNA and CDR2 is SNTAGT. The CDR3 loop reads CASSDSRTGSYNEQFF. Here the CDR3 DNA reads TGTGCCAGCAGTGACTCTAGGACAGGGAGTTACAATGAGCAGTTCTTC.

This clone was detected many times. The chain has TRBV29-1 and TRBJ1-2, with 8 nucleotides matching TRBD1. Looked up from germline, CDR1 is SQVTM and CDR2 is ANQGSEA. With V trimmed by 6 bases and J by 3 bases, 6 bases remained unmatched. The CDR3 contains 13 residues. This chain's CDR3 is CSVTGAYDYGYTF. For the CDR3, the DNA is TGCAGCGTGACAGGGGCCTATGACTATGGCTACACCTTC. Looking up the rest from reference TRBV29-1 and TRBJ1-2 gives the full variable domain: SAVISQKPSRDICQRGTSLTIQCQVDSQVTMMFWYRQQPGQSLTLIATANQGSEATYESGFVIDKFPISRPNLTFSTLTVSNMSPEDSSIYLCSVTGAYDYGYTFGSGTRLTVV.

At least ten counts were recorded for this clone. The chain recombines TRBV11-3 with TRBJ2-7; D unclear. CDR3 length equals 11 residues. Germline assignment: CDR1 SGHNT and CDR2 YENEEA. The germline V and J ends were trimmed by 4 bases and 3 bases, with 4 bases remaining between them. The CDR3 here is CASSSIYEQYF. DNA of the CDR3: TGTGCCAGCAGCTCCATCTACGAGCAGTACTTC. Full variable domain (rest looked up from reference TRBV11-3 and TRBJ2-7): EAGVVQSPRYKIIEKKQPVAFWCNPISGHNTLYWYLQNLGQGPELLIRYENEEAVDDSQLPKDRFSAERLKGVDSTLKIQPAELGDSAVYLCASSSIYEQYFGPGTRLTVT.